This TCR beta chain was recorded in a study of post-analysis software for immune sequencing data. Unique molecular identifiers were carried by the TCR beta cDNA libraries. Via MiXCR, TCRdb re-called the PCR reads, giving one row per CDR3 protein. The table has about 160,000 distinct CDR3 sequences, 30% to 45% seen once; the top ten hold under 30%. The material sequenced was blood, taken after autologous hematopoietic stem cell transplantation. This sequence was found in a girl aged 5 to 17 with multiple sclerosis.

CDR3 protein: CSARDLRTGENTEAFF. The DNA for the CDR3 is TGCAGTGCTAGAGATCTCAGGACAGGGGAGAACACTGAAGCTTTCTTT. The chain is built from TRBV20-1 and TRBJ1-1; 9 bases are a match to TRBD1. CDR1 is DFQATT, CDR2 SNEGSKA, per germline (reference sequence). The trim removed 0 bases at V and 1 base at J, leaving 6 bases unmatched. The CDR3 has 16 amino acids.